Listed below are T cell receptor beta chains from one sample, sequenced in a study of regulatory T cells. Measured with immunoSEQ multiplex PCR; TCRdb has only the in-frame clones, and not every one. The repertoire includes 30,000 to 40,000 clones, approximately 91% of them detected once, and more than 2% sits in the top ten. The sample taken for sequencing was conventional CD4+ T cells sorted from blood. Receptors were obtained from a person in their late teens or twenties with CD3G deficiency. Both conserved end residues are part of each CDR3. A D gene is named only where the DNA matches it firmly. Expanded clones get a size class; other rows say once, few or many, or leave the size out.

>TRBV6-1|.|13|once|TRBJ2-7
CASSGLPSYEQYF
TGTGCCAGCAGTGGCCTCCCGTCCTACGAGCAGTACTTC
>TRBV6-1|TRBD1|13|once|TRBJ1-1
CASSLLRDSKAFF
TGTGCCAGCAGCTTACTCCGGGACAGCAAAGCTTTCTTT
>TRBV28|.|14|few|TRBJ1-2
CASSSGAGDVGYTF
TGTGCCAGCAGTTCCGGGGCAGGGGACGTAGGCTACACCTTC
>TRBV6-6|.|14|.|TRBJ1-1
CASSYGRLNTEAFF
TGTGCCAGCAGTTACGGACGGCTGAACACTGAAGCTTTCTTT
>TRBV7-9|.|13|.|TRBJ1-1
CASSLGGGTEAFF
TGTGCCAGCAGCTTAGGAGGTGGCACTGAAGCTTTCTTT
>TRBV6-1|TRBD1|15|.|TRBJ2-7
CASSLHTGTGGEQYF
TGTGCCAGCAGTCTCCACACCGGGACAGGGGGTGAGCAGTACTTC
>TRBV6-1|.|14|medium-sized|TRBJ1-1
CASSPSRRNTEAFF
TGTGCCAGCAGTCCGAGTCGGAGGAACACTGAAGCTTTCTTT
>TRBV19|TRBD2|15|medium-sized|TRBJ2-3
CASSIDLAGADTQYF
TGTGCCAGTAGTATAGATCTAGCGGGAGCAGATACGCAGTATTTT
>TRBV6-1|.|12|.|TRBJ2-7
CASSSRGYEQYF
TGTGCCAGCAGTTCCCGGGGCTACGAGCAGTACTTC
>TRBV6-1|TRBD1|16|.|TRBJ1-2
CASSARTGGGNYGYTF
TGTGCCAGCAGTGCGAGGACAGGGGGCGGCAACTATGGCTACACCTTC
>TRBV10-3|.|13|once|TRBJ2-1
CAISEAGNHEQFF
TGTGCCATCAGTGAAGCAGGGAATCATGAGCAGTTCTTC
>TRBV7-3|TRBD2|17|once|TRBJ2-1
CASSFGTSGLGDNEQFF
TGTGCCAGCAGCTTCGGGACTAGCGGCCTAGGGGACAATGAGCAGTTCTTC
>TRBV6-1|.|13|.|TRBJ2-7
CASSAEPRREQYF
TGTGCCAGCAGTGCGGAGCCTCGGAGGGAGCAGTACTTC
>TRBV5-1|TRBD2|14|.|TRBJ2-1
CASSPGLAGGGEFF
TGCGCCAGCAGCCCCGGACTAGCGGGAGGGGGGGAGTTCTTC
>TRBV28|TRBD1|13|few|TRBJ1-2
CASSPTGYYGYTF
TGTGCCAGCAGCCCGACAGGGTACTATGGCTACACCTTC
>TRBV10-3|.|11|.|TRBJ2-7
CATGARGEQYF
TGTGCCACGGGGGCTCGCGGAGAGCAGTACTTC
>TRBV18|.|13|.|TRBJ2-7
CASSADRSYEQYF
TGTGCCAGCTCAGCCGACAGATCCTACGAGCAGTACTTC
>TRBV6-1|.|16|.|TRBJ1-1
CASSDVWAGRNTEAFF
TGTGCCAGCAGTGATGTGTGGGCAGGGCGGAACACTGAAGCTTTCTTT
>TRBV6-6|TRBD1|16|.|TRBJ1-1
CASSPLPGQGDTEAFF
TGTGCCAGCAGTCCCCTCCCGGGACAGGGGGACACTGAAGCTTTCTTT
>TRBV6-6|.|14|.|TRBJ2-1
CASSPEPAYNEQFF
TGTGCCAGCAGTCCAGAGCCAGCCTACAATGAGCAGTTCTTC
>TRBV28|TRBD1|14|.|TRBJ2-7
CASSYRGRSNEQYF
TGTGCCAGCAGCTACAGGGGAAGGTCTAACGAGCAGTACTTC
>TRBV7-2|.|16|.|TRBJ2-3
CASSFSTGLSTDTQYF
TGTGCCAGCAGCTTCTCGACAGGCCTCAGCACAGATACGCAGTATTTT
>TRBV19|.|17|.|TRBJ1-5
CASSIKGPPGLGQPQHF
TGTGCCAGTAGTATAAAGGGCCCACCAGGGCTCGGACAGCCCCAGCATTTT
>TRBV28|TRBD2|17|.|TRBJ2-3
CASSSPLGAGGPITQYF
TGTGCCAGCAGTTCCCCCCTGGGAGCGGGAGGGCCGATCACGCAGTATTTT
>TRBV7-9|.|13|.|TRBJ2-7
CASSLSQAQKQYF
TGTGCCAGCAGCTTATCCCAGGCTCAAAAGCAGTACTTC
>TRBV6-6|.|12|.|TRBJ1-5
CASSLGNQPQHF
TGTGCCAGCAGTTTAGGCAATCAGCCCCAGCATTTT
>TRBV5-1|.|14|.|TRBJ2-7
CASSLEEPGHEQYF
TGCGCCAGCAGCCTGGAGGAACCGGGGCACGAGCAGTACTTC
>TRBV5-1|.|13|.|TRBJ2-3
CASSLDYSDTQYF
TGCGCCAGCAGCTTGGATTACTCAGATACGCAGTATTTT
>TRBV7-2|.|13|.|TRBJ2-7
CASSFGPRDEQYF
TGTGCCAGCAGCTTCGGGCCCAGGGACGAGCAGTACTTC
>TRBV20-1|.|11|.|TRBJ2-3
CSARKTDTQYF
TGCAGTGCTAGAAAAACAGATACGCAGTATTTT
>TRBV7-9|.|14|.|TRBJ2-3
CASSPTGSTDTQYF
TGTGCCAGCAGCCCGACGGGTAGCACAGATACGCAGTATTTT
>TRBV10-2|TRBD2|13|once|TRBJ2-1
CASISSGGGEQFF
TGCGCCAGCATTTCGAGCGGGGGGGGTGAGCAGTTCTTC
>TRBV7-9|.|13|.|TRBJ2-7
CASSLNEGDEQYF
TGTGCCAGCAGCTTAAACGAAGGGGACGAGCAGTACTTC
>TRBV5-1|.|16|.|TRBJ2-6
CASSAGPRLGANVLTF
TGCGCCAGCAGCGCCGGGCCCAGGCTGGGGGCCAACGTCCTGACTTTC
>TRBV19|.|15|.|TRBJ1-1
CASSIMGAENTEAFF
TGTGCCAGTAGTATAATGGGGGCGGAGAACACTGAAGCTTTCTTT
>TRBV19|TRBD1|15|once|TRBJ2-2
CASSIQGAGTGELFF
TGTGCCAGTAGTATTCAGGGGGCTGGCACCGGGGAGCTGTTTTTT
>TRBV6-1|.|18|.|TRBJ2-3
CASSEKWSSVGPGRTQYF
TGTGCCAGCAGTGAAAAATGGAGTAGTGTGGGCCCGGGGCGTACGCAGTATTTT
>TRBV7-2|.|15|.|TRBJ2-7
CASSFQWGSSYEQYF
TGTGCCAGCAGCTTCCAGTGGGGTAGCTCCTACGAGCAGTACTTC
>TRBV6-1|TRBD1|13|.|TRBJ1-4
CASSWGRGEKLFF
TGTGCCAGCAGCTGGGGCAGGGGGGAAAAACTGTTTTTT
>TRBV10-2|TRBD1|14|.|TRBJ1-2
CASTDNDRVGGYTF
TGCGCCAGCACCGATAATGACAGGGTTGGCGGCTACACCTTC
>TRBV28|.|12|.|TRBJ2-3
CATQASTDTQYF
TGTGCCACCCAGGCTAGCACAGATACGCAGTATTTT
>TRBV6-1|.|13|.|TRBJ1-5
CASSLQANQPQHF
TGTGCCAGCAGTCTTCAGGCCAATCAGCCCCAGCATTTT
>TRBV28|TRBD1|18|.|TRBJ1-1
CASSLSPGQGARGTEAFF
TGTGCCAGCAGTTTATCCCCGGGACAGGGGGCGCGGGGCACTGAAGCTTTCTTT
>TRBV11-2|.|18|.|TRBJ2-5
CASSLGLTARGTGETQYF
TGTGCCAGCAGCTTAGGATTAACGGCCAGGGGAACCGGAGAGACCCAGTACTTC
>TRBV19|TRBD1|13|.|TRBJ2-2
CASGTASTGELFF
TGTGCCAGTGGGACAGCCTCCACCGGGGAGCTGTTTTTT
>TRBV7-8|.|14|once|TRBJ2-7
CASSLSGRTYEQYF
TGTGCCAGCAGCTTATCGGGACGAACCTACGAGCAGTACTTC
>TRBV7-9|.|12|.|TRBJ2-3
CASSQKGFTQYF
TGTGCCAGCAGCCAAAAGGGGTTCACGCAGTATTTT
>TRBV7-9|.|13|.|TRBJ1-1
CASSAYSGTEAFF
TGTGCCAGCAGCGCCTACTCAGGGACTGAAGCTTTCTTT
>TRBV5-1|.|17|once|TRBJ2-3
CASSLGRGLTGTDTQYF
TGCGCCAGCAGCCTGGGCCGGGGGCTAACGGGAACAGATACGCAGTATTTT
>TRBV18|.|11|.|TRBJ2-7
CASSPGGEQYF
TGTGCCAGCTCCCCCGGGGGCGAGCAGTACTTC
>TRBV5-1|.|13|.|TRBJ2-7
CASSLLQGYEQYF
TGCGCCAGCAGCTTGTTGCAGGGCTACGAGCAGTACTTC
>TRBV18|.|12|.|TRBJ2-7
CASSPGRSEQYF
TGTGCCAGCTCACCAGGTCGCAGCGAGCAGTACTTC
>TRBV28|.|12|.|TRBJ1-1
CASSDMNTEAFF
TGTGCCAGCAGTGATATGAACACTGAAGCTTTCTTT
>TRBV6-1|.|15|.|TRBJ2-1
CASSDKGVGRNEQFF
TGTGCCAGCAGTGATAAAGGGGTCGGGAGAAATGAGCAGTTCTTC